This passage covers 23 T cell receptor beta chains from one sample sequenced in a study of T cell changes during pregnancy in multiple sclerosis. Clones were sequenced by immunoSEQ multiplex PCR, and TCRdb holds only the in-frame ones, with some missing. This sample carries fewer than 50,000 clones, roughly 94% of them seen once, and the ten largest clones take approximately 0.81%. The specimen was CD4+ T cells from peripheral blood mononuclear cells, collected in the third trimester of pregnancy. Every receptor here comes from a female donor with multiple sclerosis, enrolled in a pregnancy study.

The rearrangement uses TRBV9 and TRBJ2-3, with D uncertain. V was cut by 3 bases and J by 2 bases, with 7 bases left in between. Germline CDR1 reads SGDLS; CDR2 reads YYNGEE. The CDR3 loop spans 13 amino acids. The CDR3 DNA reads as TGTGCCAGCAGCGCAACAGCCACAGATACGCAGTATTTT. It translates to CASSATATDTQYF.

This rearrangement joins TRBV5-1 to TRBJ2-7; the match to TRBD1 covers 9 bases. Germline trimming cut 0 bases from V and 7 bases from J; bases unmatched to any gene: 2. The CDR3 extends over 13 amino acids. From germline, CDR1 is SGHRS and CDR2 YFSETQ. CDR3 sequence reads: CASSLGQGVEQYF. CDR3 coding DNA: TGCGCCAGCAGCTTGGGACAGGGGGTTGAGCAGTACTTC.

V and J are TRBV30 and TRBJ1-2; 10 bases are a match to TRBD1. The CDR3 is 16 amino acids. J gave up 10 bases and V 3 bases, and 17 bases lay outside the gene matches. CDR1 and CDR2 (germline): GTSNPN, SVGIG (reference sequence). CDR3 in DNA: TGTGCCTGGAGCGAGACAGGGGGCGTCCGGACTCGAGCCTACACCTTC. The encoded protein is CAWSETGGVRTRAYTF.

Here the CDR3 reads CASSGTGVETQYF. The CDR3 DNA reads TGTGCCAGCAGCGGGACAGGGGTAGAGACCCAGTACTTC. The rearrangement joins TRBV6-5 to TRBJ2-5, with TRBD1 matching 10 bases. V shed 6 bases and J 4 bases; nucleotides not matched to a gene: 2. Germline V lookup: CDR1 MNHEY, CDR2 SVGAGI. The CDR3 consists of 13 residues.

This clone was recorded a few times. The rearrangement links TRBV29-1 to TRBJ1-2, with TRBD1 as a possible D gene (5 bases). The V end was cut by 4 bases, the J end by 3 bases, with 15 bases between. Germline V gene lookup returns CDR1 SQVTM and CDR2 ANQGSEA. The CDR3 runs 14 residues. CDR3 in amino acids: CSVAYPGDHYGYTF. CDR3 nucleotides: TGCAGCGTTGCGTACCCGGGGGACCACTATGGCTACACCTTC.

This chain joins TRBV6-1 and TRBJ2-5; tentative D call: TRBD1 (5 bases). The germline V and J ends were trimmed by 10 bases and 1 base, with 10 bases remaining between them. The CDR3 is made up of 12 amino acids. The germline CDR1 and CDR2 sequences are MNHNS and SASEGT. CDR3 sequence (DNA): TGTGCCACGCGACAGACCCAAGAGACCCAGTACTTC. Protein sequence: CATRQTQETQYF.

The chain is built from TRBV5-5 and TRBJ1-1; D is perhaps TRBD1 (6 bases). Trimming cost V 4 bases and J 4 bases, with 14 bases left between them. This CDR3 comprises 14 residues. CDR1 and CDR2 (germline): SGHKS, YYEKEE (reference sequence). CDR3: CASSPGHSGTEAFF. CDR3 DNA sequence: TGTGCCAGCAGCCCGGGACACTCGGGCACTGAAGCTTTCTTT.

The rearrangement joins TRBV5-1 to TRBJ2-3; a possible D gene is TRBD2 (7 bases). The germline V gene has CDR1 SGHRS and CDR2 YFSETQ. Trimming removed 3 bases at V and 4 bases at J, with 24 bases between. CDR3 length: 18 residues. CDR3 nucleotide sequence: TGCGCCAGCAGCTCTTCCAGACGGGGGGCGGATTCAGCAGATACGCAGTATTTT. This encodes CASSSSRRGADSADTQYF.

The chain joins TRBV6-1 to TRBJ1-5; TRBD1 matches 7 bases. Germline CDR1 reads MNHNS; CDR2 reads SASEGT. This CDR3 region has 14 residues. V trimming: 5 bases; J trimming: 4 bases; junction bases outside the gene matches: 5. The CDR3 protein is CASSWTGPNQPQHF. The CDR3 DNA is TGTGCCAGCAGTTGGACAGGACCGAATCAGCCCCAGCATTTT.

This clone is a singleton in its sample. The V gene is TRBV6-1, the J gene TRBJ2-7; D ambiguous. CDR1 and CDR2 (germline): MNHNS, SASEGT. The CDR3 has 13 residues. With 3 bases removed from V and 0 bases from J, the gap between germline ends came to 6 bases. The chain's CDR3 is CASSEAPSYEQYF. The CDR3 DNA reads as TGTGCCAGCAGTGAGGCACCCTCCTACGAGCAGTACTTC.

V and J are TRBV21-1 and TRBJ2-7; no DNA check was done on the table's D call, TRBD1. TRBV21-1 is noted as a pseudogene. The CDR3 has 17 residues. The CDR3 loop is CASSKAGTDDPSYEQYF. As DNA, the CDR3 is TGTGCCAGCAGCAAAGCGGGGACAGACGATCCTTCCTACGAGCAGTACTTC.

This chain links TRBV2 with TRBJ2-1; maybe TRBD1 (6 bases). Germline CDR1 SNHLY, CDR2 FYNNEI. Trimming took off 8 bases at V and 7 bases at J, with 15 bases between the two ends. The CDR3 contains 13 residues. CDR3 amino acids: CASPREQGNEQFF. The CDR3 coding sequence is TGTGCCAGCCCCCGGGAACAGGGAAATGAGCAGTTCTTC. Looking up the rest from reference TRBV2 and TRBJ2-1 gives the full variable domain: EPEVTQTPSHQVTQMGQEVILRCVPISNHLYFYWYRQILGQKVEFLVSFYNNEISEKSEIFDDQFSVERPDGSNFTLKIRSTKLEDSAMYFCASPREQGNEQFFGPGTRLTVL.

This clone was recorded once. The chain carries TRBV15 and TRBJ2-1, with D tentatively TRBD2 (5 bases). The CDR3 runs to 13 residues. V was cut by 0 bases and J by 10 bases, with 10 bases left in between. Germline assignment: CDR1 LNHNV and CDR2 YYDKDF (reference sequence). The CDR3 loop is CATSRDRGGEQFF. The CDR3 DNA reads TGTGCCACCAGCAGAGATCGGGGTGGAGAGCAGTTCTTC.

This chain links TRBV5-8 with TRBJ1-3; D is possibly TRBD1 (6 bases). Between the trimmed V and J ends, which lost 4 bases and 5 bases, there was a span of 10 bases. CDR3 length: 13 amino acids. Per the germline V gene, CDR1 is SGHTS and CDR2 is YDEGEE. The DNA of the CDR3 is TGTGCCAGCAGCGGGACACGCCGAAACACCATATATTTT. Protein sequence: CASSGTRRNTIYF.

The chain is built from TRBV7-3 and TRBJ2-6, with D perhaps matching TRBD1 (6 bases). The V and J ends lost 5 bases and 1 base respectively, with 15 bases between them. The germline CDR1 and CDR2 sequences are SGHTA and FQGTGA. The CDR3 covers 17 residues. The CDR3 DNA sequence: TGTGCCAGCAGCACAACGTCGCAGGGGTCTGGGGCCAACGTCCTGACTTTC. Its protein product is CASSTTSQGSGANVLTF.

The chain joins TRBV18 to TRBJ2-3; D not certain. V lost 0 bases, J lost 2 bases, and 6 bases lay in between. The CDR3 is 14 amino acids. The germline V gene encodes CDR1 KGHSH and CDR2 LQKENI. The CDR3 nucleotides read TGTGCCAGCTCACCACCGAGCCTCACAGATACGCAGTATTTT. This translates into CASSPPSLTDTQYF.

J is TRBJ2-1 and V is TRBV2, with D maybe TRBD2 (6 bases). V was pared by 6 bases and J by 3 bases, with 15 bases between. The germline gives CDR1 SNHLY, CDR2 FYNNEI. This CDR3 region has 15 residues. This chain's CDR3 is CASSHRDFYYNEQFF. For the CDR3, the DNA is TGTGCCAGCAGCCACCGGGACTTCTACTACAATGAGCAGTTCTTC.

The rearrangement links TRBV2 to TRBJ2-1, with 14 bases lining up with TRBD2. The J segment lost 7 bases and the V segment lost 6 bases, leaving 8 bases of the junction unmatched. Germline lookup yields CDR1 SNHLY and CDR2 FYNNEI. The CDR3 runs 16 residues. The CDR3 DNA sequence: TGTGCCAGCAGCCCCGTGACTAGCGGGAGGGGAAATGAGCAGTTCTTC. Its translation is CASSPVTSGRGNEQFF.

This sequence joins TRBV19 and TRBJ2-5; 8 bases align to TRBD1. From germline, CDR1 is LNHDA and CDR2 SQIVND (reference sequence). V shed 4 bases and J 5 bases; nucleotides not matched to a gene: 15. CDR3 length: 17 amino acids. CDR3 nucleotide sequence: TGTGCCAGTAGTACTGGACAGGGCTATCGGTCGTTGGAGACCCAGTACTTC. This encodes CASSTGQGYRSLETQYF.

This clone was detected a few times. The chain has TRBV30 and TRBJ1-1; D gene unclear. V shed 4 bases and J shed 3 bases, with 6 bases lying between them. The CDR3 runs to 11 residues. CDR1 is GTSNPN and CDR2 is SVGIG in the germline V gene (reference sequence). CDR3 residues: CAWNRDTEAFF. CDR3 DNA: TGTGCCTGGAACCGGGACACTGAAGCTTTCTTT.

The J gene is TRBJ2-1, the V gene TRBV5-4, with 7 positions matching TRBD2. V lost 3 bases and J lost 4; bases outside the gene matches: 7. This CDR3 comprises 15 residues. Germline assignment: CDR1 SGHNT and CDR2 YYREEE (reference sequence). CDR3 loop: CASSSKGREYNEQFF. CDR3 DNA sequence: TGTGCCAGCAGCTCGAAGGGGAGGGAATACAATGAGCAGTTCTTC.

The CDR3 sequence: CASSPRGTDTQYF. The CDR3 DNA is TGTGCCAGCAGCCCCCGGGGCACAGATACGCAGTATTTT. The rearrangement joins TRBV9 to TRBJ2-3; D gene ambiguous. Germline V lookup: CDR1 SGDLS, CDR2 YYNGEE. V lost 4 bases and J 1 base, leaving 7 bases between the germline ends. This CDR3 is built from 13 residues.

The J gene is TRBJ1-5, the V gene TRBV6-5; a possible D gene is TRBD1 (6 bases). CDR3 length: 16 amino acids. V was clipped by 3 bases and J by 3 bases, with 15 bases between them. Germline loops: CDR1 MNHEY, CDR2 SVGAGI. In DNA, the CDR3 is TGTGCCAGCAGTTATAGGGACATAGGCAACAATCAGCCCCAGCATTTT. Translation: CASSYRDIGNNQPQHF.